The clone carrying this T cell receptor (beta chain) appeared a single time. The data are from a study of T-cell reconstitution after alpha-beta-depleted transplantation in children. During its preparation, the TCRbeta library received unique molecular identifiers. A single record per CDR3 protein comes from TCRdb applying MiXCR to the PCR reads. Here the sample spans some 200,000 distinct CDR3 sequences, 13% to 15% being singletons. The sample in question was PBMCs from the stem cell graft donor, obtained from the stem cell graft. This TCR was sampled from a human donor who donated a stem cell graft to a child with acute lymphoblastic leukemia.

CDR3 nucleotide sequence: TGTGCCAGCTCACCCGGTGGACTAGCGGGAAACAATGAGCAGTTCTTC. Translating it yields CASSPGGLAGNNEQFF. The chain joins TRBV18 to TRBJ2-1; 12 nucleotides align to TRBD2. With V trimmed by 3 bases and J by 5 bases, 5 bases remained unmatched. CDR1 and CDR2 (germline): KGHSH, LQKENI. The CDR3 is 16 residues long. Full variable domain (outside the CDR3, taken from reference TRBV18 and TRBJ2-1): NAGVMQNPRHLVRRRGQEARLRCSPMKGHSHVYWYRQLPEEGLKFMVYLQKENIIDESGMPKERFSAEFPKEGPSILRIQQVVRGDSAAYFCASSPGGLAGNNEQFFGPGTRLTVL.